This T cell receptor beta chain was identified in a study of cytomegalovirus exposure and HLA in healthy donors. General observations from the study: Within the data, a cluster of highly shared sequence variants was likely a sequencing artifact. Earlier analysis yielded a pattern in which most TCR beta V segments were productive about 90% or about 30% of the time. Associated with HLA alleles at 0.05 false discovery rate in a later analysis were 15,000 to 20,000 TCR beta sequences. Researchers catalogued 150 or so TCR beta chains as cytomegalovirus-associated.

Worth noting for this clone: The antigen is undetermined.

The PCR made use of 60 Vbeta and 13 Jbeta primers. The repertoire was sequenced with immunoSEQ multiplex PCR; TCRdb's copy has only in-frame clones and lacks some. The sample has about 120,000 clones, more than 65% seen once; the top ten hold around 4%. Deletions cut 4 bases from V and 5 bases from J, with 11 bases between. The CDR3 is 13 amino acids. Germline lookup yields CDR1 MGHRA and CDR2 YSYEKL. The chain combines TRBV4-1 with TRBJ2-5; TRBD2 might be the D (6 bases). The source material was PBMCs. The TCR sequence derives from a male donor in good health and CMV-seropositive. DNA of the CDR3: TGCGCCAGCAGCCTGGACTATTTGGAGACCCAGTACTTC. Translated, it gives CASSLDYLETQYF.